This TCR beta chain originates from a study of blood T cells in healthy people across ages (dated by TCRdb to between 2014 and 2017). For the wider study: Template switching captured roughly one uniquely barcoded TCR beta cDNA molecule per two T cells in model experiments. The study measured age-related changes in TCR beta repertoire diversity using deep sequencing normalized with unique cDNA molecular identifiers. The donors were divided into four age groups: young (average roughly 17 years), middle-aged (approximately 39), aged (roughly 66) and long-lived (roughly 82). The study analyzed two additional independent replicas of 1 million unique cDNA reads from the same blood draw for two donors, one aged 18 to 30 and one aged 80 or older. What the study reported, not specific to this receptor: Compared with the aged group, more naive CD4+ T cells, fewer expanded clones and increased TCR diversity were shown by the long-lived group, suggesting age selection. As age increased, observed TCR beta diversity per million T cells dropped in a roughly linear way, and a significant reduction was already evident by age about 40. Since profiling was done on bulk unsorted PBMCs, naive and antigen-experienced compartments could not be conclusively compared. Estimates of total diversity based on one million sequenced T cells were considered lower bounds and underestimates. The CMV infection status of donors was not known, potentially confounding age-related changes in expanded clonotypes. Observed TCR beta diversity correlated strongly with the percentage of naive T cells measured by flow cytometry.

Libraries were constructed by 5' RACE. TCRdb shows the sequencer as Illumina HiSeq 2500. A second about 7 to 12 cycle PCR used a sample-barcoded 5' primer and a J-beta primer mix. A template-switch 5' adaptor carrying 12 random nucleotides introduced a unique molecular identifier onto each TCR beta cDNA molecule. Each sample yielded at least 3 million CDR3-containing paired-end reads. First-strand cDNA synthesis was performed from all RNA using the Mint cDNA synthesis kit, with priming by a TRBC-specific oligonucleotide. Following uracil-DNA glycosylase treatment, a first 18-cycle PCR with universal primers M1SS and BC2_uni_R was performed on all cDNA. On the authors' methods: Normalization of each sample was performed by random selection of 1 million high-quality reads, each carrying a distinct molecular identifier. Instead of being binned into consensus sequences, reads that shared molecular identifiers were thrown out. MiTCR, run with a Q25 quality threshold and the strictest error-elimination algorithm, handled CDR3 identification, clonotype clustering and error correction. Lower-bound total TCR beta diversity was estimated with a nonparametric unseen species model using Euler transformation. In-frame beta chains were kept once TCRdb had trimmed the public reads at Q25 with fastp and called clones with MiXCR. Under each unique CDR3 protein, matching rows form one entry showing the most common genes and DNA. The V and J calls were not made by the authors but by TCRdb's processing. The sample table records roughly 550,000 distinct CDR3 sequences; around 24% of these occur just once. Together, the top ten hold roughly 9.4% of the sample.

The 39 donors, aged about 6 to 95 years, were systemically healthy Caucasian individuals from Russia. Each donor gave 8 to 10 milliliters of peripheral blood, drawn into EDTA-treated Vacutainer tubes. Ficoll-Paque density-gradient centrifugation was used to isolate PBMCs, with at least 7 million per sample. Trizol reagent was used to extract total RNA from PBMCs, with at least 5 micrograms per sample. The percentages of naive CD45RAhigh/CD27high T cells were determined by flow cytometry on a PBMC aliquot from every donor. The CDR3 covers 13 residues, taking in both the cysteine and the phenylalanine. Only the CDR3 portion is preserved as DNA: 39 bases, with reading frame beginning at the first base. CDR1 MNHNY and CDR2 SVGAGI were looked up in the germline V gene (reference sequence). With regard to this clonotype: It has no known antigen specificity. No base quality values were provided; no much bigger clone lies one nucleotide off.

These data were also reused for a study on T cells of mothers and their children. Reported in the second study: The donors were nine systemically healthy Caucasian individuals, made up of three mothers and their six children. cDNA synthesis used all of the extracted RNA, with approximately 1.6 ug of RNA in each 15 ul reaction. In the second PCR, the M1S primer added sample barcodes and 2-4 random nucleotides. Each mother yielded over 10 million TCR beta CDR3 reads and each child 3 million to 3.5 million reads. Thymic selection similarly shapes TCR recombination output in related and unrelated pairs, with minor effect from inherited differences. Related mother-child pairs always showed normalized repertoire overlap that was slightly higher than in unrelated mother-child pairs, though the difference was never significant. No persistent microchimeric T cell clones were found, with a detection sensitivity of roughly 99 clones per million clonotypes. The study used deep NGS to compare TCR beta repertoires of mothers and children, seeking features distinguishing related mother-child pairs from unrelated individuals. Mothers averaged approximately 40 +/- 4 years of age and children averaged approximately 11 +/- 4 years. After adapter ligation with NEBNext reagents, the libraries were sequenced on Illumina HiSeq 2000 with 100+100 nt paired-end reads. To prevent cross-contamination, the mother and child libraries were prepared one month apart and sequenced in separate runs. For each donor, somewhere between 500,000 and 2,000,000 distinct TCR beta clonotypes were identified. Naive TCR beta clonotypes were estimated from low-frequency clonotypes matched to each donor's FACS-determined naive share, without sorting.

This clonotype was obtained from a boy younger than 18 in good health. The sample comprised blood. The chain was built from TRBV6-6 and TRBJ2-1; TRBD1 agrees with 7 junctional bases. The DNA end is a closer match to TRBJ2-7, so the J assignment may be wrong. The CDR3 reads CASREGGIYEQYF. The nucleotide sequence reads as follows: TGTGCCAGCCGGGAAGGGGGCATATACGAGCAGTACTTC.